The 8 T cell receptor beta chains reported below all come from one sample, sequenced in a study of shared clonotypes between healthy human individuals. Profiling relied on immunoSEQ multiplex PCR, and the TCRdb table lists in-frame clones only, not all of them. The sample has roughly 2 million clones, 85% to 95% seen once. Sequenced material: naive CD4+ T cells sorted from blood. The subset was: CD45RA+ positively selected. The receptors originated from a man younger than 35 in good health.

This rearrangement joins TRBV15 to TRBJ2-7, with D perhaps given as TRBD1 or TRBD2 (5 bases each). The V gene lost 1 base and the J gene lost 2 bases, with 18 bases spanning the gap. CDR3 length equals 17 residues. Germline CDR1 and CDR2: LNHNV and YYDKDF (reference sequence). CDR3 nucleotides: TGTGCCACCAGCAGAGGATTCGGGGACGGGGCTACCTACGAGCAGTACTTC. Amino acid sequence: CATSRGFGDGATYEQYF.

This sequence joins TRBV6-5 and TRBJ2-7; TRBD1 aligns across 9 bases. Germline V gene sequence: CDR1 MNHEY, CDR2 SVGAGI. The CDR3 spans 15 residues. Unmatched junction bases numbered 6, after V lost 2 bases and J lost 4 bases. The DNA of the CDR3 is TGTGCCAGCAGTTACGCGCCCGGGACAGGGTACGAGCAGTACTTC. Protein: CASSYAPGTGYEQYF.

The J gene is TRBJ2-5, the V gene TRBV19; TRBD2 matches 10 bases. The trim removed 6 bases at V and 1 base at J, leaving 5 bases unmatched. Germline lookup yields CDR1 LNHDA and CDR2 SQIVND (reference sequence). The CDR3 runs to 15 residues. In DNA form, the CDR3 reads TGTGCCAGTAGCCCAAGGACTAGCGGCCAAGAGACCCAGTACTTC. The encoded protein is CASSPRTSGQETQYF.

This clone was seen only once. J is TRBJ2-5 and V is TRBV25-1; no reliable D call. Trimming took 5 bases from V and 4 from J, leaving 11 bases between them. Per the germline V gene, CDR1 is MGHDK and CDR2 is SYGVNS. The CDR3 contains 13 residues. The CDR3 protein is CASSPGGGETQYF. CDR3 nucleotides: TGTGCCAGCAGTCCGGGTGGCGGAGAGACCCAGTACTTC.

In nucleotides, the CDR3 is TGTGCCAGCTCACCACGCTCCCCAGGGCAGGATGGCTACACCTTC. Protein sequence: CASSPRSPGQDGYTF. This chain connects TRBV18 to TRBJ1-2; tentative D call: TRBD1 (5 bases). Trimming took 1 base from V and 6 from J, leaving 15 bases between them. CDR1 is KGHSH, CDR2 LQKENI, per germline. The CDR3 consists of 15 residues. Full variable domain (missing parts from reference TRBV18 and TRBJ1-2): NAGVMQNPRHLVRRRGQEARLRCSPMKGHSHVYWYRQLPEEGLKFMVYLQKENIIDESGMPKERFSAEFPKEGPSILRIQQVVRGDSAAYFCASSPRSPGQDGYTFGSGTRLTVV.

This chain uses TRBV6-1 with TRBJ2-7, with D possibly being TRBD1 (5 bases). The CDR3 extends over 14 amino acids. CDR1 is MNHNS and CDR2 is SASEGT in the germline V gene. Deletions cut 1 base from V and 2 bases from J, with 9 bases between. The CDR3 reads CASSEEGLTYEQYF. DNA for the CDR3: TGTGCCAGCAGTGAAGAGGGGTTAACCTACGAGCAGTACTTC.

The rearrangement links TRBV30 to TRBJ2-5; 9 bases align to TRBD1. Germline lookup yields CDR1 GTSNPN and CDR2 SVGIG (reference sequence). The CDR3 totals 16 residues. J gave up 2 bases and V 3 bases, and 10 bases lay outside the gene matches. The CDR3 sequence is CAWSMSRTGVQETQYF. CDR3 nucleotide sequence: TGTGCCTGGAGCATGTCCAGGACAGGGGTGCAAGAGACCCAGTACTTC.

The CDR3 protein is CASSVANTHYGYTF. The CDR3, as DNA: TGTGCCAGTAGTGTAGCTAATACTCACTATGGCTACACCTTC. This chain connects TRBV19 to TRBJ1-2; the D is unclear. The CDR3 runs 14 residues. Germline-derived CDR1 and CDR2 are LNHDA and SQIVND (reference sequence). The V gene lost 5 bases and the J gene lost 3 bases, with 13 bases spanning the gap. The entire variable domain, with the rest obtained from reference TRBV19 and TRBJ1-2, is as follows: DGGITQSPKYLFRKEGQNVTLSCEQNLNHDAMYWYRQDPGQGLRLIYYSQIVNDFQKGDIAEGYSVSREKKESFPLTVTSAQKNPTAFYLCASSVANTHYGYTFGSGTRLTVV.